This T cell receptor (beta chain) was recovered during a study of CD8+ T cells in alopecia areata. In each case, RNA was isolated and then reverse transcribed into cDNA as the sequencing template. TCRdb's table, derived via immunoSEQ multiplex PCR, lists solely in-frame clones and lacks some. This sample carries about 76,000 clones, 60% to 70% of them seen once, and the ten largest clones take 23%. The ends were cut back, 6 bases at V and 2 bases at J, with 14 bases in the middle. The CDR3 has 15 amino acids. The germline CDR1 and CDR2 sequences are MDHEN and SYDVKM. General study points: Relative to mice, TCR sharing across patients was less clear, a difference possibly HLA-related. As there was one nonresponder, how baseline CD8+ expansion relates to response remains uncertain.

Details on this clone: The antigen is unknown.

The treatment denotes: oral pan-JAK inhibitor, 5-10 mg twice daily. This clonotype was sampled from a human donor with alopecia areata. This material consisted of CD8+ T cells sorted from blood, taken at week 24, from a patient treated with tofacitinib. The chain combines TRBV28 with TRBJ2-1; weak D call: TRBD2 (6 bases). CDR3 DNA sequence: TGTGCCAGCAGCCTAGGCGGGGACGCCTACAATGAGCAGTTCTTC. Translation gives CASSLGGDAYNEQFF.